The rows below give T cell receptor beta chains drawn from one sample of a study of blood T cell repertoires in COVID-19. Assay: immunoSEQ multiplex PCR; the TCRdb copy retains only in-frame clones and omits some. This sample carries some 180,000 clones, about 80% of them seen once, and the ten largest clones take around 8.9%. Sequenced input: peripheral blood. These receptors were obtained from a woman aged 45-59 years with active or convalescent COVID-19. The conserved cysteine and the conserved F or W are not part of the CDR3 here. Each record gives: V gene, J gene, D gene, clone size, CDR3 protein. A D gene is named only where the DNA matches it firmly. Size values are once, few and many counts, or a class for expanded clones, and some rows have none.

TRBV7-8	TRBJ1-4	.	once	ASSLVGRTTNEKLF
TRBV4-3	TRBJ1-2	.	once	ASSPSGQSGRNGYT
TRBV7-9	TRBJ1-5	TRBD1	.	ASSVESGGVGQPQH
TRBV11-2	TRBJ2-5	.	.	ASSWDFAETQY
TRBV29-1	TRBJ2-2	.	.	SVDRGPGELF
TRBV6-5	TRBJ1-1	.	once	ASSYLGGSTEAF
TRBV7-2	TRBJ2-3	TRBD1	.	ASSLRAGTAIDTQY
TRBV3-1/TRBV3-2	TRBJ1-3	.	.	ASSQVGHSGNTIY
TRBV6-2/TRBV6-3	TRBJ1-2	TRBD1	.	ASSYHLGQGRDGYT
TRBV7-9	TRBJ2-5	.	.	ASSSQGRQETQY
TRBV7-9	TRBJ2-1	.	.	ASSLDSREQF